This TCR beta chain stems from a study of CD8+CD57+ T cells in acquired aplastic anemia. The CDR3 consists of 13 residues. Per germline, CDR1 SEHNR and CDR2 FQNEAQ (reference sequence). V gave up 7 bases and J gave up 5 bases; unmatched junction bases: 4. This clonotype is a singleton in its sample. The sequenced patients had an expansion of CD8+CD57+ cells seen by flow cytometry. The TCR beta profiling, which covered VDJ combination and CDR3 sequence, was carried out using genomic DNA as the template. TCRdb re-analysed the reads in MiXCR, keeping a single row per CDR3 protein. The sample has hundreds of thousands of distinct CDR3 sequences; roughly 59% are singletons.

V is TRBV7-9 and J is TRBJ1-5, with TRBD1 identical over 8 bases. What was sequenced was sorted CD4+, CD8+, or CD8+CD57+ T cells (not recorded which) from PBMCs. The sequence was obtained from a human donor with aplastic anemia. The CDR3 spells CASMKGQDQPQHF. DNA of the CDR3: TGTGCCAGCATGAAGGGACAGGATCAGCCCCAGCATTTT. The whole variable domain, remainder taken from reference TRBV7-9 and TRBJ1-5, is DTGVSQNPRHKITKRGQNVTFRCDPISEHNRLYWYRQTLGQGPEFLTYFQNEAQLEKSRLLSDRFSAERPKGSFSTLEIQRTEQGDSAMYLCASMKGQDQPQHFGDGTRLSIL.